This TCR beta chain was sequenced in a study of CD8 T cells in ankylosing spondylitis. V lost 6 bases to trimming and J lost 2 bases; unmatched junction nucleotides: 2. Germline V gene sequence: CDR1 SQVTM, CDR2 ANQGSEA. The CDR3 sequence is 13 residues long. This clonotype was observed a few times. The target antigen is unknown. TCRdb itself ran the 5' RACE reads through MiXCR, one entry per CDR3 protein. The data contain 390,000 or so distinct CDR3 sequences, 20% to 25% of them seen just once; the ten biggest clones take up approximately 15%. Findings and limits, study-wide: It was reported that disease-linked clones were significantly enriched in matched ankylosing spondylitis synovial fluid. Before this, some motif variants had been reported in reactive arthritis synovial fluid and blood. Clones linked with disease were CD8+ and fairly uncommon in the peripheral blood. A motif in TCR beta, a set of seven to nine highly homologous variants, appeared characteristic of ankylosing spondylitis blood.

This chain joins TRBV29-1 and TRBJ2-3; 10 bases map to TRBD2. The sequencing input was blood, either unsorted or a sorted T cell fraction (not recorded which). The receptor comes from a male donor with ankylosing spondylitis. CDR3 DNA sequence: TGCAGCGTACTAGCGGGAAACACAGATACGCAGTATTTT. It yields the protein CSVLAGNTDTQYF.